The present T cell receptor beta chain was sequenced within a study of shared clonotypes between healthy human individuals (dated by TCRdb to 2018 to 2020). Regarding the research as a whole: A few men and a couple of women, aged 18 to 49 years, made up the cohort. For each donor, CD4 naive and CD4 memory were each run on three plates, CD8 naive on two plates, and CD8 memory on one plate. To estimate repertoire size and how much clonotype sharing occurs between individuals, the study deeply sequenced the blood TCR repertoires of about five healthy adults. To increase sequencing depth and limit assay-specific biases, different laboratories used diverse techniques to prepare libraries and sequence TCR repertoires. Per donor, leukapheresis produced somewhere between about 0.94 and 8.9 billion PBMCs.

Healthy HIV-negative adults with no recently reported acute infections or vaccinations were included as donors. Only Caucasian adults living in Nashville, Tennessee, USA were represented among the donors. CD4+ T cells were enriched by magnetic negative selection, after which naive cells were positively selected on CD45RA and the negative fraction was taken as the memory subset. After blood collection by leukapheresis, PBMCs were isolated using Ficoll-Histopaque density gradient centrifugation and then cryopreserved in the vapor phase of liquid nitrogen. Analytical flow cytometry was used to check the purity and quantity of every magnetically sorted T cell population. Each sorted fraction had its genomic DNA isolated and then quantified by UV absorbance on a Nanodrop 2000c. Comment on this clone: It lacks a known antigen. No much larger clonotype is one base removed from it; base qualities were not supplied. Other DNA sequences in this specimen translate into the identical CDR3.

TCR CDR3 regions were amplified from genomic DNA by multiplex PCR using the deep immunoSEQ assay. Genomic DNA extracted from each cell subset was distributed evenly over all wells of several immunoSEQ 96-well plates, and each plate served as one replicate. For sorted subsets, around 0.2 ug genomic DNA, equal to about 30,000 T cell genomes, was loaded into each replicate PCR. Purified libraries were measured with a Qubit 3.0 fluorometer, size-checked on a Bioanalyzer 2100, and measured again with the KAPA Library Quantification kit. Every immunoSEQ 96-well plate was sequenced on a dedicated single-read 150-cycle Illumina NextSeq 550 flow cell. The original methods were these. Because the immunoSEQ output held only junctional sequences and lacked quality scores, the filtering could not match the filtering applied to full-length reads. Sequences were annotated with PyIR, a Python wrapper for IgBLAST v1.9, and V/J genes and CDR3 were assigned using IMGT germline references. Reads with weak V/J assignments (E-value above 1e-6), missing CDR3, stop codons, out-of-frame junctions, or ambiguous translated residues were removed. V3J clonotypes were defined by identical inferred V gene, J gene, and CDR3 amino acid sequence. The percentage overlap between two repertoires was calculated by dividing the number of shared unique clonotypes by the size of the smaller repertoire. RTK rarefaction, the Chao1 estimator, and Recon v2.1 estimates of unobserved clonotypes were used to assess repertoire richness. OLGA was used to compute generation probabilities for all TCRbeta clonotypes that the gDNA method yielded from a handful of donors. Here the immuneACCESS table is served through TCRdb, limited to in-frame sequences with V and J called. Missing clones are a known gap in these copies; in checked studies unresolved V genes cover under half, and the rest lacks a known reason. V and J calls and clone size are as listed in that table; D and trimming were resolved from the DNA. A total of some 790,000 clones appear in this sample, 72% of them only once. More than 1.5% of the sample is held by the ten biggest clonotypes.

Counted from cysteine to phenylalanine, this CDR3 has 15 amino acids. This entry keeps only the CDR3 DNA: 45 bases, framed from base 1. V is shortened by 1 base, J by 2 bases, and the region joining them spans 10 bases. From the germline V gene, CDR1 is SGHTA and CDR2 is FQGNSA. Beyond this particular receptor, the publication reports: Clonotypes shared by all four sorted-subset donors showed higher generation probabilities than non-shared clonotypes. Based on pairwise subsampling, the degree of clonotype sharing among donors was expected to be affected by sequencing depth. Sampling was restricted to blood, and TCR repertoires in tissue are likely to differ from TCR repertoires in blood. Rarefaction of sorted-subset datasets indicated incomplete sequencing despite the large sequencing depth. Naive subsets generally had larger estimated clonotype richness than memory subsets. Across a handful of donors, around 5% of naive CD4, roughly 3.5% of naive CD8, around 2.1% of memory CD4, and 0.3% to 0.45% of memory CD8 clonotypes were shared. Because the study included a small number of donors, the genetic and exposure-history diversity represented was limited.

The receptor was isolated from a woman aged 30 to 39 in good health. The V gene is TRBV7-2 and the J gene is TRBJ2-3, with no D gene named confidently. What was sequenced was memory CD4+ T cells sorted from blood. In light of the paper, this sample's cell subset or site label describes: CD45RA-negative fraction. The encoded CDR3 is CASSLVALITDTQYF. The nucleotides are TGTGCCAGCAGCTTAGTTGCCTTAATCACAGATACGCAGTATTTT.